This passage covers 18 T cell receptor beta chains from one sample sequenced in a study of a mutant IDH1 vaccine in newly diagnosed glioma. Specified time point: baseline, week 1 (first vaccination visit). Described treatment: pre-vaccination baseline after standard-of-care therapy. Assay used: immunoSEQ multiplex PCR; TCRdb lists only in-frame clones, some missing. The sample has tens of thousands of clones; more than 80% are singletons. The sequencing used PBMCs, collected from a glioma patient treated with radiotherapy, temozolomide or both. All receptors derive from a man between 18 and 29 years old with glioma.

The V call is TRBV6-5, the J call TRBJ2-5; D gene ambiguous. With 0 bases removed from V and 2 bases from J, the gap between germline ends came to 7 bases. CDR3 length: 14 residues. In germline, CDR1 is MNHEY, CDR2 SVGAGI. CDR3 in DNA: TGTGCCAGCAGTTACTCGGCCGCGCAAGAGACCCAGTACTTC. It specifies CASSYSAAQETQYF.

V gene TRBV18 combines with J gene TRBJ2-7; maybe TRBD2 (5 bases). Trimming removed 2 bases from V and 2 bases from J, with 22 bases in between. Germline V gene lookup returns CDR1 KGHSH and CDR2 LQKENI. This CDR3 region has 18 residues. This chain's CDR3 is CASSPEEGKGLSAYEQYF. In DNA, the CDR3 is TGTGCCAGCTCACCAGAAGAGGGCAAAGGGCTTAGCGCCTACGAGCAGTACTTC.

The chain is built from TRBV5-5 and TRBJ1-4; a possible D gene is TRBD1 (5 bases). V lost 3 bases to trimming and J lost 7 bases, with 13 bases between them. The CDR3 has 14 amino acids. Germline V gene lookup returns CDR1 SGHKS and CDR2 YYEKEE (reference sequence). Here the CDR3 DNA reads TGTGCCAGCAGCTCTGGCGGGGGTAGTGAAAAACTGTTTTTT. Residues: CASSSGGGSEKLFF. Full variable domain (remainder filled in from reference TRBV5-5 and TRBJ1-4): DAGVTQSPTHLIKTRGQQVTLRCSPISGHKSVSWYQQVLGQGPQFIFQYYEKEERGRGNFPDRFSARQFPNYSSELNVNALLLGDSALYLCASSSGGGSEKLFFGSGTQLSVL.

The chain employs TRBV6-5 and TRBJ1-2; 8 positions match TRBD1. V lost 6 bases to trimming and J lost 7 bases; unmatched junction nucleotides: 13. CDR1 and CDR2 (germline): MNHEY, SVGAGI. CDR3 size: 15 residues. CDR3 protein: CASRQGQGWLIGYTF. DNA for the CDR3: TGTGCCAGCAGGCAAGGACAGGGTTGGCTGATTGGCTACACCTTC.

This clone occurred many times. This chain joins TRBV27 and TRBJ1-5, with D possibly matching TRBD1 (5 bases). In germline, CDR1 is MNHEY, CDR2 SMNVEV (reference sequence). V was shortened by 6 bases and J by 7 bases, with 13 bases between the two germline ends. CDR3 length: 13 residues. CDR3: CASRQRGSQPQHF. The DNA of the CDR3 is TGTGCCAGCAGGCAAAGGGGATCCCAGCCCCAGCATTTT.

This rearrangement joins TRBV4-3 to TRBJ1-3; no clear D. This CDR3 is built from 19 residues. Between the trimmed V and J ends, which lost 0 bases and 4 bases, there was a span of 22 bases. Germline-derived CDR1 and CDR2 are LGHNA and YSLEER. The CDR3 DNA follows: TGCGCCAGCAGCCAAGAAGTAGCAGGAGTTTACTCGGAAGGAAACACCATATATTTT. This gives the protein CASSQEVAGVYSEGNTIYF.

V and J are TRBV5-1 and TRBJ2-5; D perhaps matches TRBD2 (5 bases). CDR3 length: 14 residues. Deletions cut 0 bases from V and 1 base from J, with 7 bases between. The V gene's germline CDR1 is SGHRS and CDR2 YFSETQ. CDR3 amino acids: CASSLDGVQETQYF. The CDR3 DNA sequence: TGCGCCAGCAGCTTGGACGGGGTCCAAGAGACCCAGTACTTC.

This clone was seen only a few times. The chain employs TRBV14 and TRBJ2-7; D is ambiguous. V was pared by 3 bases and J by 5 bases, with 8 bases between. Germline V gene sequence: CDR1 SGHDN, CDR2 FVKESK. This CDR3 comprises 12 residues. The CDR3 sequence: CASSHPNNEQYF. The CDR3 DNA reads as TGTGCCAGCAGCCACCCTAATAACGAGCAGTACTTC.

This clone was observed a handful of times. The genes are TRBV29-1 and TRBJ1-2; TRBD1 matches 10 bases. J was trimmed by 5 bases and V by 6 bases; bases with no gene match: 3. CDR3 length: 12 amino acids. CDR1 is SQVTM and CDR2 is ANQGSEA in the germline V gene. The CDR3 DNA reads as TGCAGCGTCCGGACAGGGGGATATGGCTACACCTTC. Its protein product is CSVRTGGYGYTF.

The rearrangement uses TRBV5-1 and TRBJ2-5; no clear D. V lost 4 bases and J 5 bases, leaving 18 bases between the germline ends. In germline, CDR1 is SGHRS, CDR2 YFSETQ. CDR3 length: 15 residues. The CDR3 loop reads CASSPLSGREETQYF. The CDR3 DNA is TGCGCCAGCAGCCCTCTAAGTGGGCGAGAGGAGACCCAGTACTTC.

This chain uses TRBV30 with TRBJ1-1; D is ambiguous. Trimming removed 0 bases at V and 7 bases at J, with 9 bases between. The germline V gene encodes CDR1 GTSNPN and CDR2 SVGIG (reference sequence). The CDR3 loop spans 12 amino acids. CDR3: CAWSVSASEAFF. CDR3 sequence (DNA): TGTGCCTGGAGTGTATCGGCCAGTGAAGCTTTCTTT.

J is TRBJ1-1 and V is TRBV30, with 7 positions matching TRBD1. V shed 1 base, J shed 5 bases, and the junction held 16 bases outside the gene matches. Looked up from germline, CDR1 is GTSNPN and CDR2 is SVGIG (reference sequence). CDR3 length equals 17 residues. The chain's CDR3 is CAWSALQGSSSETEAFF. The CDR3 DNA reads TGTGCCTGGAGTGCGTTACAGGGGTCCTCCTCCGAAACTGAAGCTTTCTTT.

In its sample, this clone was seen once. The genes are TRBV9 and TRBJ2-2; no definite D call. The CDR3 covers 12 residues. The ends were cut back, 3 bases at V and 7 bases at J, with 7 bases in the middle. The germline gives CDR1 SGDLS, CDR2 YYNGEE. The CDR3 protein is CASSARIGELFF. CDR3 nucleotides: TGTGCCAGCAGCGCCCGTATCGGGGAGCTGTTTTTT.

The chain links TRBV19 to TRBJ1-5, with 11 bases lining up with TRBD1. After removal of 5 bases from V and 9 bases from J, the junction contained 6 bases not matched to a gene. The CDR3 contains 14 residues. Looked up from germline, CDR1 is LNHDA and CDR2 is SQIVND (reference sequence). In DNA, the CDR3 is TGTGCCAGTAGTGCCGGACAGGGGGCTGGGCCCCAGCATTTT. Its translation is CASSAGQGAGPQHF.

In regard to this clone: Other DNA sequences in this specimen translate into the identical CDR3. The V call is TRBV5-6, the J call TRBJ1-1; D gene unclear. The germline V and J ends were trimmed by 2 bases and 0 bases, with 2 bases remaining between them. CDR3 length: 12 residues. Germline V CDR1 and CDR2: SGHDT, YYEEEE. The CDR3 region has the DNA TGTGCCAGCAGCTTTCTGAACACTGAAGCTTTCTTT. Its protein product is CASSFLNTEAFF.

The chain combines TRBV2 with TRBJ1-5; the D is unclear. Trimming stripped 5 bases from V and 4 bases from J, with 15 bases between. Germline loops: CDR1 SNHLY, CDR2 FYNNEI. This CDR3 spans 15 amino acids. CDR3 DNA: TGTGCCAGCAGTTATACTCGGACGGGTAATCAGCCCCAGCATTTT. Amino acids: CASSYTRTGNQPQHF.

CDR3 nucleotide sequence: TGTGCCAGCAGCCCCCGGACAGGCGGGAACACCGGGGAGCTGTTTTTT. Residues: CASSPRTGGNTGELFF. The chain recombines TRBV5-4 with TRBJ2-2, with 7 positions matching TRBD1. Trimming at V came to 4 bases and at J to 1 base, leaving 7 bases not matched to a gene. This CDR3 spans 16 amino acids. CDR1 is SGHNT and CDR2 is YYREEE in the germline V gene (reference sequence).

This clone was counted only a few times. The chain joins TRBV12-5 to TRBJ1-1; the D is unclear. The CDR3 runs to 13 residues. From germline, CDR1 is LGHNT and CDR2 FRNRAP. The V end was cut by 11 bases, the J end by 5 bases, with 18 bases between. CDR3 DNA sequence: TGTGCTTCGATTGGGATGGGAAGGACTGAAGCTTTCTTT. Protein product: CASIGMGRTEAFF.